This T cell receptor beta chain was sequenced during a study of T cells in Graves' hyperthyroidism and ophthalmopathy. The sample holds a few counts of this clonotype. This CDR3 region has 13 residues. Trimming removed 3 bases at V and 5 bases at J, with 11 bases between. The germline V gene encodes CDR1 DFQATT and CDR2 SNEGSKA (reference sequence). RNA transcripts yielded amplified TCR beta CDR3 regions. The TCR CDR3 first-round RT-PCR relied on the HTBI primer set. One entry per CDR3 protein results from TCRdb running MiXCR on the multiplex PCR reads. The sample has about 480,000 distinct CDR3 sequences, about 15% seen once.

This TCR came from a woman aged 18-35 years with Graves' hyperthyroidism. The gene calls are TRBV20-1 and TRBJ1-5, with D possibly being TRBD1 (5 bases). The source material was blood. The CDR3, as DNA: TGCAGTGCTAGTAGGACGGGGGATCAGCCCCAGCATTTT. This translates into CSASRTGDQPQHF.